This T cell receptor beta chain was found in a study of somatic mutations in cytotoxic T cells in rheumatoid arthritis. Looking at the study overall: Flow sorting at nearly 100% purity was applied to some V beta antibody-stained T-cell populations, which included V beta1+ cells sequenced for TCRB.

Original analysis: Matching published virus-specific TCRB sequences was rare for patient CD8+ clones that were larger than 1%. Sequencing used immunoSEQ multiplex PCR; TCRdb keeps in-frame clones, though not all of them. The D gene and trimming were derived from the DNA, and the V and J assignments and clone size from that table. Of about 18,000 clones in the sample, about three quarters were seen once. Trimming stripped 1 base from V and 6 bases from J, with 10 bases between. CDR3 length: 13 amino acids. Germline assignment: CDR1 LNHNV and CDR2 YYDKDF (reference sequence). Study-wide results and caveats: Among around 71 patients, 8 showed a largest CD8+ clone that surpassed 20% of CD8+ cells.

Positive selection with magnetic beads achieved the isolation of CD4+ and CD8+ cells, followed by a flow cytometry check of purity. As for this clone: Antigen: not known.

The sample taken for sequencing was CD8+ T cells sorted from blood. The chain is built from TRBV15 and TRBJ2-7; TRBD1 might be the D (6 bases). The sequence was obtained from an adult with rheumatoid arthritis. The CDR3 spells CATSRGGQSEQYF. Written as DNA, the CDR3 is TGTGCCACCAGCAGAGGCGGACAGTCCGAGCAGTACTTC.